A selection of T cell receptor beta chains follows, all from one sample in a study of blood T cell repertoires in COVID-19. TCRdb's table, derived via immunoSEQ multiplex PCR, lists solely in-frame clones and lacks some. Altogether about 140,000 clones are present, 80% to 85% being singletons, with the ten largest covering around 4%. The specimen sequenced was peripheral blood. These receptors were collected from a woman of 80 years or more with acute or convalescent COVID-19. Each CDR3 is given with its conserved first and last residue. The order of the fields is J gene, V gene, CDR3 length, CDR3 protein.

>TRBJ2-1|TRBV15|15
CATSRDSGTHNEQFF
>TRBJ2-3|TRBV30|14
CAWNSGLGTDTQYF
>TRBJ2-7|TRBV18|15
CASSPIGSFPYEQYF
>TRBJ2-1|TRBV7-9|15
CASSLAGHPQNEQFF
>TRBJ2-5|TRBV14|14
CASSLKGAEETQYF
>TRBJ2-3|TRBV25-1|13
CASRVAGTDTQYF
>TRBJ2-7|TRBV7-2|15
CASSTHITSGYEQYF
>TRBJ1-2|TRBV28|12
CASSTGGWGYTF
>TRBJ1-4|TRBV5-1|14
CASSQGQGREKLFF
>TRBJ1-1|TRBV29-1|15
CSVEDSAGRATEAFF
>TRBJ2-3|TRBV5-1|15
CASSLGQGWSDTQYF
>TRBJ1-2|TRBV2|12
CASSERAGGYTF
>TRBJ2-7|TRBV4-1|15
CASSQVGLAPYEQYF
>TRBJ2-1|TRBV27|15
CASRLGGSSYNEQFF
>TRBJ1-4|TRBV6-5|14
CASSSGTNNEKLFF
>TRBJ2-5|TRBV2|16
CASRETHGTGQETQYF
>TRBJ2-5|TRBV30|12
CAWSVLAETQYF
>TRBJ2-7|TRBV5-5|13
CASSSGQFYEQYF
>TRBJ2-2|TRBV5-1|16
CASSLGTSGATGELFF
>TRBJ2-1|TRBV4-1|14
CASSQDGWYNEQFF
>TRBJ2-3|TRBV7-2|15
CASSQGGQSTDTQYF
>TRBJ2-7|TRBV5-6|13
CASSYIQGTEQYF
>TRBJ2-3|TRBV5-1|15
CASSTQGASADTQYF
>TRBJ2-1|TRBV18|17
CASSRQPGLPSYNEQFF
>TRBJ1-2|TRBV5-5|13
CASSRTGVGGYTF
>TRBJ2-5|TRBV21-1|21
CASSKNLDSVAGVEYQETQYF
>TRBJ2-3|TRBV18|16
CASSPPGAGGTDTQYF
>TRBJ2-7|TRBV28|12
CASSGGTYEQYF
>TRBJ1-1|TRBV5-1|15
CASSLTDRGNTEAFF
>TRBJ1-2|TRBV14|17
CASSQEAGDPQVYGYTF
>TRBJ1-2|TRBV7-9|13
CASSNGHNYGYTF
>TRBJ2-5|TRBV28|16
CASSLQGQPWGETQYF
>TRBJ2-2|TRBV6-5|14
CASSYTGNTGELFF
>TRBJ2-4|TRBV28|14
CASTLTGRRNIQYF
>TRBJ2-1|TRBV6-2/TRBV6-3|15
CASSSTGPIYNEQFF
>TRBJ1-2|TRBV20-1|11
CSASEGQYYTF
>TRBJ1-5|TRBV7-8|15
CASSLDRQRNQPQHF
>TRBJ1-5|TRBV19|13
CASSGQGIQPQHF
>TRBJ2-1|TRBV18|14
CASIRDFNRNEQFF
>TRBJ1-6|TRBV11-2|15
CASSLVGLAGSPLHF
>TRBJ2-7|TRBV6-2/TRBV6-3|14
CASSYWQGFYEQYF
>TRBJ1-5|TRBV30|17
CAWSFKRDSRSNQPQHF